The rows below give T cell receptor beta chains drawn from one sample of a study of cytomegalovirus exposure and HLA in healthy donors. The protocol was immunoSEQ multiplex PCR, while the TCRdb copy is restricted to in-frame clones and leaves out a portion. There are approximately 180,000 clones in the sample; 77% occur only once, and approximately 3.7% lies in the top ten. Sequencing used PBMCs. These receptors were obtained from a woman between 55 and 75 years old in good health and CMV-seropositive. The CDR3 runs from the conserved cysteine through the conserved F or W. A D gene is named only where the DNA matches it firmly. Clone sizes are given selectively: once, few, many, or a class where the clone is expanded.

cdr3_aa: CASRGGTGDMVNSPLHF
cdr3_nt: TGTGCCAGCAGGGGCGGGACAGGGGACATGGTTAATTCACCCCTCCACTTT
clone_size: -
v_call: TRBV2
d_call: TRBD1
j_call: TRBJ1-6

cdr3_aa: CASSPRAGDQETQYF
cdr3_nt: TGTGCCAGCTCACCACGGGCGGGGGACCAAGAGACCCAGTACTTC
clone_size: -
v_call: TRBV18
d_call: TRBD2
j_call: TRBJ2-5

cdr3_aa: CASRDRVAGANVLTF
cdr3_nt: TGTGCCAGCAGGGACAGGGTGGCTGGGGCCAACGTCCTGACTTTC
clone_size: -
v_call: TRBV2
d_call: TRBD1
j_call: TRBJ2-6

cdr3_aa: CASSSDRSSYNSPLHF
cdr3_nt: TGTGCCAGCAGCTCGGACAGAAGCTCCTATAATTCACCCCTCCACTTT
clone_size: -
v_call: TRBV7-2
d_call: -
j_call: TRBJ1-6

cdr3_aa: CASSRGQGGTEAFF
cdr3_nt: TGTGCCAGCAGCCGCGGACAGGGCGGTACTGAAGCTTTCTTT
clone_size: -
v_call: TRBV28
d_call: TRBD1
j_call: TRBJ1-1

cdr3_aa: CASSLNERRRIDEQYF
cdr3_nt: TGTGCCAGCAGCTTAAACGAAAGACGGCGGATCGACGAGCAGTACTTC
clone_size: -
v_call: TRBV7-8
d_call: -
j_call: TRBJ2-7

cdr3_aa: CASSRTSGEPSETQYF
cdr3_nt: TGTGCCAGCAGCCGGACTAGCGGGGAACCGTCGGAGACCCAGTACTTC
clone_size: -
v_call: TRBV7-9
d_call: TRBD2
j_call: TRBJ2-5

cdr3_aa: CASSLDGWHETGFTEAFF
cdr3_nt: TGTGCCAGCAGCTTAGATGGTTGGCATGAGACAGGGTTCACTGAAGCTTTCTTT
clone_size: -
v_call: TRBV11-2
d_call: TRBD1
j_call: TRBJ1-1

cdr3_aa: CASRGDSEDSSYEQYF
cdr3_nt: TGTGCCAGCAGGGGTGACAGCGAGGATTCGTCCTACGAGCAGTACTTC
clone_size: -
v_call: TRBV25-1
d_call: -
j_call: TRBJ2-7

cdr3_aa: CASSPPGLGLSETQYF
cdr3_nt: TGTGCCAGCTCACCGCCGGGACTAGGCCTTTCTGAGACCCAGTACTTC
clone_size: -
v_call: TRBV18
d_call: TRBD2
j_call: TRBJ2-5

cdr3_aa: CASSGIQGTTGELFF
cdr3_nt: TGTGCTAGCAGCGGCATTCAGGGGACCACCGGGGAGCTGTTTTTT
clone_size: -
v_call: TRBV7-7
d_call: -
j_call: TRBJ2-2

cdr3_aa: CASTRQNQETQYF
cdr3_nt: TGTGCCAGCACCCGACAGAATCAAGAGACCCAGTACTTC
clone_size: -
v_call: TRBV6-6
d_call: -
j_call: TRBJ2-5

cdr3_aa: CATSTLSGTGDF
cdr3_nt: TGTGCCACCAGCACCTTATCCGGGACAGGGGACTTT
clone_size: -
v_call: TRBV15
d_call: TRBD1
j_call: TRBJ1-3

cdr3_aa: CASIRGGGRDYEQYF
cdr3_nt: TGTGCCAGCATCCGAGGGGGGGGGAGGGACTACGAGCAGTACTTC
clone_size: -
v_call: TRBV25-1
d_call: -
j_call: TRBJ2-7

cdr3_aa: CASRKLAGGFTDTQYF
cdr3_nt: TGTGCCAGCAGAAAACTAGCGGGGGGTTTCACAGATACGCAGTATTTT
clone_size: -
v_call: TRBV6-6
d_call: TRBD2
j_call: TRBJ2-3

cdr3_aa: CASIGRAGEQYF
cdr3_nt: TGTGCCAGCATCGGGAGGGCGGGGGAGCAGTACTTC
clone_size: once
v_call: TRBV27
d_call: TRBD2
j_call: TRBJ2-7

cdr3_aa: CASSPPGGSPLHF
cdr3_nt: TGTGCCAGCTCACCACCGGGGGGTTCACCCCTCCACTTT
clone_size: few
v_call: TRBV18
d_call: -
j_call: TRBJ1-6

cdr3_aa: CASSRSGNTIYF
cdr3_nt: TGTGCCAGCAGCAGGTCTGGAAACACCATATATTTT
clone_size: -
v_call: TRBV28
d_call: -
j_call: TRBJ1-3

cdr3_aa: CASSKLAGGLQETQYF
cdr3_nt: TGTGCCAGCAGCAAACTAGCGGGGGGCCTCCAAGAGACCCAGTACTTC
clone_size: -
v_call: TRBV28
d_call: TRBD2
j_call: TRBJ2-5

cdr3_aa: CASSDSKQGRTQYF
cdr3_nt: TGTGCCAGCAGTGACTCGAAACAGGGAAGAACGCAGTATTTT
clone_size: few
v_call: TRBV6-4
d_call: -
j_call: TRBJ2-3

cdr3_aa: CSVGGGGWVYGYTF
cdr3_nt: TGCAGCGTTGGGGGAGGAGGGTGGGTCTATGGCTACACCTTC
clone_size: -
v_call: TRBV29-1
d_call: -
j_call: TRBJ1-2

cdr3_aa: CASSQPAGGHIYEQFF
cdr3_nt: TGTGCCAGCAGCCAACCAGCGGGAGGGCATATCTATGAGCAGTTCTTC
clone_size: few
v_call: TRBV4-2
d_call: TRBD2
j_call: TRBJ2-1

cdr3_aa: CASSVRTGNGPDTQYF
cdr3_nt: TGTGCCAGTAGTGTCCGGACAGGGAATGGACCAGATACGCAGTATTTT
clone_size: -
v_call: TRBV19
d_call: TRBD1
j_call: TRBJ2-3

cdr3_aa: CASSILGQGAKQYF
cdr3_nt: TGTGCCAGTAGTATTCTTGGACAGGGGGCGAAGCAGTACTTC
clone_size: -
v_call: TRBV19
d_call: TRBD1
j_call: TRBJ2-7

cdr3_aa: CASSAAGTSRETQYF
cdr3_nt: TGTGCCAGCAGTGCCGCCGGGACTAGCCGGGAGACCCAGTACTTC
clone_size: -
v_call: TRBV27
d_call: TRBD2
j_call: TRBJ2-5